The 28 T cell receptor beta chains below come from one sample, sequenced in a study of cytomegalovirus exposure and HLA in healthy donors. PCR used 60 Vbeta primers and 13 Jbeta primers. The protocol was immunoSEQ multiplex PCR, while the TCRdb copy is restricted to in-frame clones and leaves out a portion. The sample shows approximately 150,000 clones, 77% of them seen only once. Sequencing input: PBMCs. The receptors originated from a woman younger than 45 in good health and CMV-seronegative.

In its sample, this clone was seen a few times. This rearrangement joins TRBV19 to TRBJ2-1, with 7 bases matching TRBD2. Germline V gene lookup returns CDR1 LNHDA and CDR2 SQIVND (reference sequence). This CDR3 has 18 residues. V was clipped by 0 bases and J by 3 bases; unmatched bases: 11. CDR3 in DNA: TGTGCCAGTAGTATAGATTCTGGGCGCGGGAGTAACTACAATGAGCAGTTCTTC. This encodes CASSIDSGRGSNYNEQFF.

The chain combines TRBV5-1 with TRBJ1-2, with 9 bases that match TRBD1. CDR3 length: 14 residues. The junction had 6 bases not matched to a gene; V was cut back by 4 bases and J by 5 bases. Germline V gene data show CDR1 as SGHRS and CDR2 as YFSETQ. The CDR3 DNA follows: TGCGCCAGCAGCAGGGGACAGGGTGGGTATGGCTACACCTTC. This gives the protein CASSRGQGGYGYTF.

This clone was picked up a small number of times. The chain recombines TRBV4-1 with TRBJ2-3; no firm D call. V was clipped by 0 bases and J by 2 bases, with 12 bases between them. Germline V gene data show CDR1 as MGHRA and CDR2 as YSYEKL. The CDR3 runs 16 residues. CDR3: CASSQDRGGNTDTQYF. The CDR3 DNA reads as TGCGCCAGCAGCCAAGATCGAGGCGGCAACACAGATACGCAGTATTTT.

This chain connects TRBV5-6 to TRBJ1-1; TRBD1 aligns across 8 bases. Trimming at V came to 3 bases and at J to 7 bases, leaving 8 bases not matched to a gene. This CDR3 spans 14 amino acids. The germline CDR1 and CDR2 sequences are SGHDT and YYEEEE. CDR3 sequence: CASSSMGQVSEAFF. CDR3 nucleotide sequence: TGTGCCAGCAGCTCGATGGGACAGGTTAGTGAAGCTTTCTTT.

This chain connects TRBV6-6 to TRBJ1-2; D unclear. This CDR3 spans 15 amino acids. V dropped 7 bases and J dropped 0 bases, with 15 bases sitting between them. Germline-derived CDR1 and CDR2 are MNHNY and SVGAGI (reference sequence). CDR3 amino acids: CASTAPERANYGYTF. Written as DNA, the CDR3 is TGTGCCAGCACCGCCCCGGAGCGAGCTAACTATGGCTACACCTTC.

The DNA of the CDR3 is TGCGCCAGCAGCTTGGACGGGAGCTACGAGCAGTACTTC. Protein sequence: CASSLDGSYEQYF. V is TRBV5-1 and J is TRBJ2-7, with D possibly TRBD2 on 6 matching bases. The V gene lost 0 bases and the J gene lost 3 bases, with 7 bases spanning the gap. This CDR3 region has 13 residues. CDR1 is SGHRS, CDR2 YFSETQ, per germline.

The table lists this clone with a few counts. This sequence joins TRBV4-2 and TRBJ1-4; the D is unclear. This CDR3 comprises 14 residues. The V gene's germline CDR1 is LGHNA and CDR2 YNFKEQ. Trimming stripped 0 bases from V and 7 bases from J, with 9 bases between. CDR3 nucleotide sequence: TGTGCCAGCAGCCAAGAAGTAGGAGCTGAAAAACTGTTTTTT. It specifies CASSQEVGAEKLFF.

In regard to this clone: At one end the junction does not follow the germline gene, possibly because of a read error. The J gene is TRBJ2-1, the V gene TRBV7-6, with TRBD2 identical over 10 bases. This CDR3 has 15 amino acids. Germline CDR1 SGHVS, CDR2 FNYEAQ. CDR3 in amino acids: CASSLSSGGYNERFF. CDR3 DNA sequence: TGTGCCAGCAGCTTATCTAGCGGGGGTTACAATGAGCGGTTCTTC.

The chain is built from TRBV2 and TRBJ2-1; D possibly corresponds to TRBD1 (6 bases). The CDR3 runs to 16 residues. The germline CDR1 and CDR2 sequences are SNHLY and FYNNEI. The V end lost 4 bases, the J end lost 9 bases, and 22 bases lay between the germline ends. This CDR3 is CASSGGQSRSTLEQFF. For the CDR3, the DNA is TGTGCCAGCAGTGGTGGACAGAGCAGATCGACGCTTGAGCAGTTCTTC.

The table lists this clone with a few counts. The chain recombines TRBV5-1 with TRBJ1-1, with D tentatively TRBD1 (6 bases). The germline V gene encodes CDR1 SGHRS and CDR2 YFSETQ. V lost 0 bases and J 4 bases, leaving 13 bases between the germline ends. The CDR3 is 15 residues long. Written as DNA, the CDR3 is TGCGCCAGCAGCTTGGATAAAGGGGGGGTCACTGAAGCTTTCTTT. It is translated as CASSLDKGGVTEAFF.

This clone was counted only a few times. J is TRBJ1-1 and V is TRBV7-9; D is perhaps TRBD1 (6 bases). CDR1 SEHNR and CDR2 FQNEAQ come from the germline V gene (reference sequence). The CDR3 sequence is 15 residues long. With 1 base removed from V and 0 bases from J, the gap between germline ends came to 9 bases. The CDR3 protein is CASSLVQGMNTEAFF. As DNA, the CDR3 is TGTGCCAGCAGCTTAGTCCAGGGGATGAACACTGAAGCTTTCTTT. Full variable domain (rest looked up from reference TRBV7-9 and TRBJ1-1): DTGVSQNPRHKITKRGQNVTFRCDPISEHNRLYWYRQTLGQGPEFLTYFQNEAQLEKSRLLSDRFSAERPKGSFSTLEIQRTEQGDSAMYLCASSLVQGMNTEAFFGQGTRLTVV.

The rearrangement links TRBV10-1 to TRBJ2-7; D remains ambiguous. V was pared by 3 bases and J by 4 bases, with 10 bases between. Germline V gene sequence: CDR1 WNHNN, CDR2 SYGVQD (reference sequence). The CDR3 loop spans 13 amino acids. CDR3 sequence: CASSDGTAYEQYF. The CDR3 nucleotides are TGCGCCAGCAGTGATGGTACAGCTTACGAGCAGTACTTC.

J is TRBJ1-6 and V is TRBV11-2; a weak D match, TRBD1 (5 bases). Trimming took off 0 bases at V and 6 bases at J, with 9 bases between the two ends. CDR1 is SGHAT and CDR2 is FQNNGV in the germline V gene. This CDR3 is 15 amino acids long. CDR3 residues: CASSLEGRANSPLHF. As DNA, the CDR3 is TGTGCCAGCAGCTTAGAGGGCAGGGCTAATTCACCCCTCCACTTT.

This sequence joins TRBV6-1 and TRBJ2-3; 7 bases align to TRBD1. V shed 6 bases and J 6 bases; nucleotides not matched to a gene: 9. This CDR3 comprises 14 residues. Germline CDR1 MNHNS, CDR2 SASEGT. The CDR3 DNA follows: TGTGCCAGCAGCCTGCTTAGGACAGGCGATACGCAGTATTTT. It encodes CASSLLRTGDTQYF.

The chain has TRBV6-4 and TRBJ2-3, with TRBD2 matching 10 bases. After removal of 6 bases from V and 5 bases from J, the junction contained 8 bases not matched to a gene. Germline lookup yields CDR1 MRHNA and CDR2 SNTAGT. The CDR3 runs to 15 residues. The CDR3 protein is CASSSSGGAEDTQYF. DNA of the CDR3: TGTGCCAGCAGCTCCAGCGGGGGGGCCGAAGATACGCAGTATTTT.

This sequence joins TRBV11-3 and TRBJ2-1; 7 bases are a match to TRBD1. The CDR3 contains 14 residues. Germline loops: CDR1 SGHNT, CDR2 YENEEA. J lost 5 bases, V lost 5 bases, and 6 bases had no gene match. CDR3 DNA: TGTGCCAGCAGCCTGGGACAGCCCGACAATGAGCAGTTCTTC. Protein sequence: CASSLGQPDNEQFF. Drawing the rest from reference TRBV11-3 and TRBJ2-1, the complete variable domain is EAGVVQSPRYKIIEKKQPVAFWCNPISGHNTLYWYLQNLGQGPELLIRYENEEAVDDSQLPKDRFSAERLKGVDSTLKIQPAELGDSAVYLCASSLGQPDNEQFFGPGTRLTVL.

DNA of the CDR3: TGTGCCAGCAGCCCAGGGGCGGAGGGGGGGAGAAGAGCCAACGTCCTGACTTTC. Protein sequence: CASSPGAEGGRRANVLTF. V usage is TRBV28 and J usage is TRBJ2-6; tentatively, D is TRBD2 (7 bases). This CDR3 has 18 residues. Germline V gene data show CDR1 as MDHEN and CDR2 as SYDVKM. V was trimmed by 6 bases and J by 7 bases, leaving 25 bases between them.

The chain has TRBV7-6 and TRBJ2-7; 7 nucleotides match TRBD2. CDR1 is SGHVS, CDR2 FNYEAQ, per germline. This CDR3 contains 12 residues. J gave up 11 bases and V 0 bases, and 4 bases lay outside the gene matches. The DNA for the CDR3 is TGTGCCAGCAGCTTAGCGGGGGGGTACGAGTACTTC. Protein product: CASSLAGGYEYF.

The rearrangement joins TRBV14 to TRBJ2-7; maybe TRBD1 (5 bases). The V gene lost 3 bases and the J gene lost 3 bases, with 15 bases spanning the gap. The CDR3 has 15 residues. Germline CDR1 is SGHDN and CDR2 is FVKESK. Here the CDR3 reads CASSHRQRRYYEQYF. The CDR3 DNA reads as TGTGCCAGCAGCCATAGACAGAGAAGGTACTACGAGCAGTACTTC. The full variable domain, rest sourced from reference TRBV14 and TRBJ2-7, is EAGVTQFPSHSVIEKGQTVTLRCDPISGHDNLYWYRRVMGKEIKFLLHFVKESKQDESGMPNNRFLAERTGGTYSTLKVQPAELEDSGVYFCASSHRQRRYYEQYFGPGTRLTVT.

V gene TRBV14 combines with J gene TRBJ2-7; D gene ambiguous. Germline CDR1 and CDR2: SGHDN and FVKESK. The ends were cut back, 5 bases at V and 7 bases at J, with 33 bases in the middle. This CDR3 is built from 19 residues. CDR3 protein: CASSYCFFGAGGWVCEQYF. For the CDR3, the DNA is TGTGCCAGCAGCTATTGTTTTTTTGGTGCCGGCGGATGGGTATGTGAGCAGTACTTC.

The chain couples TRBV18 to TRBJ1-5, with 10 nucleotides matching TRBD1. This CDR3 is 21 amino acids long. From germline, CDR1 is KGHSH and CDR2 LQKENI. With V trimmed by 3 bases and J by 9 bases, 26 bases remained unmatched. The CDR3 region has the DNA TGTGCCAGCTCACCCTCCCGAACCGGACAGGGGGGGTCGGGGGTGGATCGGCCCCAGCATTTT. Its protein product is CASSPSRTGQGGSGVDRPQHF.

This sequence joins TRBV6-5 and TRBJ1-6, with 9 bases matching TRBD1. V lost 4 bases, J lost 6 bases, and 4 bases stayed unmatched. This CDR3 comprises 15 residues. The germline CDR1 and CDR2 sequences are MNHEY and SVGAGI. The CDR3 loop is CASSWGGQGNSPLHF. DNA of the CDR3: TGTGCCAGCAGTTGGGGGGGACAGGGTAATTCACCCCTCCACTTT.

The chain uses TRBV7-9 and TRBJ2-1, with TRBD1 matching over 8 bases. The length of the CDR3 is 16 residues. J gave up 9 bases and V 2 bases, and 12 bases lay outside the gene matches. Germline values: CDR1 SEHNR, CDR2 FQNEAQ (reference sequence). CDR3 amino acids: CASSLRTGPNPLEQFF. The DNA for the CDR3 is TGTGCCAGCAGCTTAAGGACAGGGCCGAACCCTCTTGAGCAGTTCTTC.

V usage is TRBV7-2 and J usage is TRBJ2-7; possibly TRBD2 for D (6 bases). The CDR3 extends over 15 amino acids. Trimming took 1 base from V and 2 from J, leaving 12 bases between them. Germline V lookup: CDR1 SGHTA, CDR2 FQGNSA. Here the CDR3 reads CASSLGFGGTYEQYF. The CDR3 DNA is TGTGCCAGCAGCTTAGGGTTTGGAGGGACCTACGAGCAGTACTTC. The full variable domain, in which reference TRBV7-2 and TRBJ2-7 provide the parts outside the CDR3, is GAGVSQSPSNKVTEKGKDVELRCDPISGHTALYWYRQSLGQGLEFLIYFQGNSAPDKSGLPSDRFSAERTGGSVSTLTIQRTQQEDSAVYLCASSLGFGGTYEQYFGPGTRLTVT.

This sequence joins TRBV28 and TRBJ1-5; D gene ambiguous. Germline V CDR1 and CDR2: MDHEN, SYDVKM. The CDR3 consists of 13 residues. Trimming removed 7 bases at V and 3 bases at J, with 10 bases between. For the CDR3, the DNA is TGTGCCAGCACGGGTCAGTTCAATCAGCCCCAGCATTTT. This encodes CASTGQFNQPQHF.

The chain employs TRBV2 and TRBJ2-6; 9 bases are a match to TRBD1. Germline lookup yields CDR1 SNHLY and CDR2 FYNNEI. V shed 7 bases and J 0 bases; nucleotides not matched to a gene: 7. The CDR3 is made up of 17 amino acids. The DNA of the CDR3 is TGTGCCAGCAAGGGGACAGGGCGCATCTCTGGGGCCAACGTCCTGACTTTC. It yields the protein CASKGTGRISGANVLTF.

This clone came up a few times. The chain has TRBV4-3 and TRBJ2-7, with 12 nucleotides matching TRBD1. The J segment lost 7 bases and the V segment lost 3 bases, leaving 10 bases of the junction unmatched. This CDR3 is built from 16 residues. The germline V gene has CDR1 LGHNA and CDR2 YSLEER. CDR3 amino acids: CASSHHPGQGAGEQYF. Written as DNA, the CDR3 is TGCGCCAGCAGCCATCACCCGGGACAGGGGGCCGGGGAGCAGTACTTC.

The rearrangement links TRBV7-6 to TRBJ2-1, with D unclear. The V and J ends lost 2 bases and 0 bases respectively, with 5 bases between them. The CDR3 has 14 residues. Germline CDR1 and CDR2: SGHVS and FNYEAQ. CDR3 coding DNA: TGTGCCAGCAGCTTAAGCGTCTCCTACAATGAGCAGTTCTTC. It translates to CASSLSVSYNEQFF.